These 32 T cell receptor beta chains share one sample of origin, sequenced in a study of identical twins. TCRdb passed the 5' RACE reads through MiXCR, listing each CDR3 protein once. Here the sample spans about 210,000 distinct CDR3 sequences, approximately 9% being singletons. The sample consisted of memory (CD45RO+) T cells sorted from blood. These TCRs come from a young woman in good health.

This clonotype has a handful of counts. The chain is built from TRBV9 and TRBJ2-1; 12 bases agree with TRBD2. The V gene's germline CDR1 is SGDLS and CDR2 YYNGEE. V trimming: 4 bases; J trimming: 7 bases; junction bases outside the gene matches: 9. This CDR3 has 16 residues. The CDR3 coding sequence is TGTGCCAGCAGCCTAAGACTAGCGGGAGATACGAATGAGCAGTTCTTC. Its protein product is CASSLRLAGDTNEQFF.

V gene TRBV7-2 combines with J gene TRBJ2-5, with D tentatively TRBD1 or TRBD2 (5 bases each). V lost 3 bases, J lost 1 base, and 9 bases lay in between. There are 14 residues in the CDR3. Germline values: CDR1 SGHTA, CDR2 FQGNSA. CDR3 residues: CASSFGDPQETQYF. CDR3 DNA sequence: TGTGCCAGCAGCTTCGGGGACCCCCAAGAGACCCAGTACTTC.

This chain uses TRBV28 with TRBJ1-2, with D possibly matching TRBD1 (5 bases). The CDR3 has 14 amino acids. Trimming removed 5 bases from V and 9 bases from J, with 19 bases in between. Germline CDR1 MDHEN, CDR2 SYDVKM. The CDR3 nucleotides read TGTGCCAGCAGTCAAGGACGGGACTATGGTAGCTACACCTTC. Its protein product is CASSQGRDYGSYTF.

This chain links TRBV29-1 with TRBJ1-1, with a weak D call TRBD1 (5 bases). Germline V gene lookup returns CDR1 SQVTM and CDR2 ANQGSEA. This CDR3 comprises 14 residues. V dropped 2 bases and J dropped 1 base, with 11 bases sitting between them. CDR3 coding DNA: TGCAGCGTTGAAAAATTTGGGGGGAACACTGAAGCTTTCTTT. Amino acid sequence: CSVEKFGGNTEAFF.

V usage is TRBV11-2 and J usage is TRBJ2-5; D call uncertain. V was trimmed by 4 bases and J by 4 bases, leaving 10 bases between them. CDR3 size: 13 residues. Per the germline V gene, CDR1 is SGHAT and CDR2 is FQNNGV. This chain's CDR3 is CASSSRVLETQYF. CDR3 nucleotides: TGTGCCAGCAGCTCAAGGGTTCTAGAGACCCAGTACTTC.

This chain links TRBV5-8 with TRBJ2-1, with D possibly being TRBD2 (5 bases). Per germline, CDR1 SGHTS and CDR2 YDEGEE. V lost 4 bases, J lost 4 bases, and 15 bases lay in between. CDR3 size: 15 residues. The CDR3: CASSATSAAYNEQFF. DNA of the CDR3: TGTGCCAGCAGCGCGACGTCAGCGGCATACAATGAGCAGTTCTTC.

The chain is built from TRBV20-1 and TRBJ2-6; no firm D call. The length of the CDR3 is 15 residues. The V and J ends lost 5 bases and 0 bases respectively, with 11 bases between them. Germline V gene lookup returns CDR1 DFQATT and CDR2 SNEGSKA (reference sequence). The CDR3 nucleotides are TGCAGTGCTGAAGCCTACTCCTCTGGGGCCAACGTCCTGACTTTC. Translation: CSAEAYSSGANVLTF.

This clonotype was seen only a few times. This chain joins TRBV20-1 and TRBJ1-1; weak D call: TRBD1 (6 bases). The germline V and J ends were trimmed by 3 bases and 3 bases, with 14 bases remaining between them. The germline V gene has CDR1 DFQATT and CDR2 SNEGSKA (reference sequence). This CDR3 comprises 14 residues. CDR3: CSARGTGTDTEAFF. In DNA, the CDR3 is TGCAGTGCTAGGGGAACAGGGACCGACACTGAAGCTTTCTTT.

The table lists this clonotype with a few counts. The CDR3 reads CSAKPQYQIDTQYF. CDR3 coding DNA: TGCAGTGCTAAACCGCAATACCAGATCGATACGCAGTATTTT. The chain has TRBV20-1 and TRBJ2-3; D not resolved. This CDR3 comprises 14 residues. Per germline, CDR1 DFQATT and CDR2 SNEGSKA (reference sequence). Trimming cost V 4 bases and J 6 bases, with 17 bases left between them.

The table lists this clonotype with many counts. One end of the junction varies from germline; a read error may be responsible. The chain employs TRBV5-1 and TRBJ1-1, with 7 bases fitting TRBD1. The CDR3 contains 13 residues. CDR1 is SGHRS, CDR2 YFSETQ, per germline. The CDR3 DNA is TGTGCCAGCAGCCGGGACAGAAACACTGAAGCTTTCTTT. This sequence encodes CASSRDRNTEAFF.

This chain connects TRBV7-9 to TRBJ2-1; D is perhaps TRBD1 (5 bases). Trimming pared 3 bases from V and 0 bases from J, leaving 12 bases between. The CDR3 extends over 16 amino acids. Germline loops: CDR1 SEHNR, CDR2 FQNEAQ (reference sequence). This CDR3 is CASSFQGRGSYNEQFF. The DNA of the CDR3 is TGTGCCAGCAGCTTTCAGGGCCGCGGCTCCTACAATGAGCAGTTCTTC. The variable domain in full, with the rest retrieved from reference TRBV7-9 and TRBJ2-1, is DTGVSQNPRHKITKRGQNVTFRCDPISEHNRLYWYRQTLGQGPEFLTYFQNEAQLEKSRLLSDRFSAERPKGSFSTLEIQRTEQGDSAMYLCASSFQGRGSYNEQFFGPGTRLTVL.

The chain carries TRBV3-1 and TRBJ2-3, with 7 bases that match TRBD2. V shed 4 bases and J 5 bases; nucleotides not matched to a gene: 6. CDR1 and CDR2 from the germline V gene are LGHDT and YNNKEL (reference sequence). This CDR3 spans 14 amino acids. CDR3 coding DNA: TGTGCCAGCAGCCTCCGGGGGGAGCGAGATACGCAGTATTTT. Translated: CASSLRGERDTQYF.

This clonotype appeared many times. The CDR3 here is CSARSSGNTIYF. The CDR3, as DNA: TGCAGTGCTCGTTCCTCTGGAAACACCATATATTTT. This chain joins TRBV20-1 and TRBJ1-3; D unclear. The germline V gene has CDR1 DFQATT and CDR2 SNEGSKA (reference sequence). Trimming stripped 5 bases from V and 0 bases from J, with 5 bases between. The CDR3 runs 12 residues.

In its sample, this clonotype was seen many times. The CDR3 DNA sequence: TGCGCCAGCAGCGGGCAGACTAGCGGGAGGAGCACAGATACGCAGTATTTT. It translates to CASSGQTSGRSTDTQYF. The rearrangement links TRBV5-1 to TRBJ2-3; 13 bases fit TRBD2. V gave up 4 bases and J gave up 0 bases; unmatched junction bases: 5. Germline assignment: CDR1 SGHRS and CDR2 YFSETQ. This CDR3 has 17 amino acids. Looking up the rest from reference TRBV5-1 and TRBJ2-3 gives the full variable domain: KAGVTQTPRYLIKTRGQQVTLSCSPISGHRSVSWYQQTPGQGLQFLFEYFSETQRNKGNFPGRFSGRQFSNSRSEMNVSTLELGDSALYLCASSGQTSGRSTDTQYFGPGTRLTVL.

This clonotype has more than one count but fewer than ten. J is TRBJ2-5 and V is TRBV5-1; the D gene is possibly TRBD1 (5 bases). The CDR3 is made up of 14 amino acids. The germline CDR1 and CDR2 sequences are SGHRS and YFSETQ. Trimming cost V 1 base and J 5 bases, with 12 bases left between them. The CDR3 DNA sequence: TGCGCCAGCAGCTTGCCCCAGGGTTCCGAGACCCAGTACTTC. This translates into CASSLPQGSETQYF.

In DNA form, the CDR3 reads TGTGCCAGCAGTGACCTACCGGGACAGGGGTTTTCCCTCTATGGCTACACCTTC. It encodes CASSDLPGQGFSLYGYTF. The genes are TRBV6-4 and TRBJ1-2; 10 nucleotides line up with TRBD1. The CDR3 is 18 amino acids. With 2 bases clipped from V and 4 bases from J, the junction kept 13 bases outside the gene matches. Germline V gene data show CDR1 as MRHNA and CDR2 as SNTAGT.

The chain couples TRBV7-2 to TRBJ1-5; 7 bases are shared with TRBD1. Germline assignment: CDR1 SGHTA and CDR2 FQGNSA. The CDR3 length is 13 residues. V was pared by 2 bases and J by 7 bases, with 2 bases of the junction left unmatched. The CDR3, as DNA: TGTGCCAGCAGCTTACCAGGGGGACAGCCCCAGCATTTT. Translation gives CASSLPGGQPQHF. Filled out from reference TRBV7-2 and TRBJ1-5, the complete variable domain reads GAGVSQSPSNKVTEKGKDVELRCDPISGHTALYWYRQSLGQGLEFLIYFQGNSAPDKSGLPSDRFSAERTGGSVSTLTIQRTQQEDSAVYLCASSLPGGQPQHFGDGTRLSIL.

This chain links TRBV20-1 with TRBJ2-3; 10 nucleotides align to TRBD2. The CDR3 contains 16 residues. Germline-derived CDR1 and CDR2 are DFQATT and SNEGSKA (reference sequence). Trimming took 3 bases from V and 2 from J; bases not matched to a gene: 8. CDR3 nucleotides: TGCAGTGCTAGTGTCTCTAGCGGGGGCCACACAGATACGCAGTATTTT. It is translated as CSASVSSGGHTDTQYF.

The genes are TRBV3-1 and TRBJ1-5; no definite D call. The CDR3 is 14 residues long. Trimming removed 1 base from V and 3 bases from J, with 7 bases in between. Germline CDR1 is LGHDT and CDR2 is YNNKEL (reference sequence). The CDR3 nucleotides are TGTGCCAGCAGCCAAGGGAGTAACAATCAGCCCCAGCATTTT. Its translation is CASSQGSNNQPQHF.

This clonotype was counted many times. This chain links TRBV5-1 with TRBJ2-7, with a weak D call TRBD2 (5 bases). CDR1 is SGHRS, CDR2 YFSETQ, per germline. The ends were cut back, 5 bases at V and 2 bases at J, with 14 bases in the middle. The CDR3 is 14 amino acids. This CDR3 reads CASSPRTRPYEQYF. Written as DNA, the CDR3 is TGCGCCAGCAGTCCTCGGACTCGCCCCTACGAGCAGTACTTC. The whole variable domain, filled in from reference TRBV5-1 and TRBJ2-7, reads KAGVTQTPRYLIKTRGQQVTLSCSPISGHRSVSWYQQTPGQGLQFLFEYFSETQRNKGNFPGRFSGRQFSNSRSEMNVSTLELGDSALYLCASSPRTRPYEQYFGPGTRLTVT.

The chain has TRBV2 and TRBJ2-6; TRBD1 matches at 7 bases. Germline lookup yields CDR1 SNHLY and CDR2 FYNNEI. The CDR3 sequence is 19 residues long. The V gene end was trimmed by 0 bases and the J gene end by 0 bases; junction bases not matched to a gene: 8. The chain's CDR3 is CASSEARTGASSGANVLTF. Written as DNA, the CDR3 is TGTGCCAGCAGTGAAGCGCGGACAGGCGCAAGCTCTGGGGCCAACGTCCTGACTTTC.

This clonotype was detected only a few times. J is TRBJ2-2 and V is TRBV6-1; 7 bases fit TRBD2. This CDR3 is 14 amino acids long. The V and J ends lost 10 bases and 3 bases, in that order; junction bases with no gene match: 8. Germline assignment: CDR1 MNHNS and CDR2 SASEGT. The CDR3 DNA follows: TGTGCCATATTGGGGGGGTTGCACACCGGGGAGCTGTTTTTT. Translated: CAILGGLHTGELFF.

In this sample, this clonotype turned up a few times. The chain carries TRBV20-1 and TRBJ2-5, with D perhaps TRBD2 (6 bases). CDR3 length: 14 amino acids. The germline CDR1 and CDR2 sequences are DFQATT and SNEGSKA (reference sequence). The DNA of the CDR3 is TGCAGCGCCGGCGGGATCAGATCTTGGGAGACCCAGTACTTC. It codes for CSAGGIRSWETQYF.

The chain combines TRBV10-3 with TRBJ1-2, with a tentative D call TRBD1 (6 bases). The CDR3 is made up of 16 amino acids. With 7 bases removed from V and 3 bases from J, the gap between germline ends came to 21 bases. Germline values: CDR1 ENHRY, CDR2 SYGVKD. This CDR3 reads CAINGRGGGGYYGYTF. CDR3 nucleotides: TGTGCCATCAATGGAAGAGGGGGAGGGGGTTACTATGGCTACACCTTC.

There are many counts of this clonotype. The genes are TRBV18 and TRBJ2-5; D is perhaps TRBD1 (6 bases). Germline CDR1 KGHSH, CDR2 LQKENI. This CDR3 region has 15 residues. The V end was cut by 2 bases, the J end by 5 bases, with 15 bases between. As DNA, the CDR3 is TGTGCCAGCTCACCAACAGGGAGTTATTCCGAGACCCAGTACTTC. Amino acids: CASSPTGSYSETQYF. Drawing the rest from reference TRBV18 and TRBJ2-5, the complete variable domain is NAGVMQNPRHLVRRRGQEARLRCSPMKGHSHVYWYRQLPEEGLKFMVYLQKENIIDESGMPKERFSAEFPKEGPSILRIQQVVRGDSAAYFCASSPTGSYSETQYFGPGTRLLVL.

The chain carries TRBV7-2 and TRBJ2-3; D ambiguous. The V gene's germline CDR1 is SGHTA and CDR2 FQGNSA. Trimming shortened V by 5 bases and J by 0 bases, and 9 bases separated the two germline ends. This CDR3 has 14 amino acids. Here the CDR3 reads CASSRLWSTDTQYF. CDR3 nucleotides: TGTGCCAGCAGCCGGCTGTGGAGCACAGATACGCAGTATTTT.

Ten or more counts support this clonotype. The chain carries TRBV10-3 and TRBJ2-5, with a tentative D call TRBD1 (6 bases). V lost 6 bases and J lost 2, with 10 bases in between. The CDR3 sequence is 13 residues long. Germline V gives CDR1 ENHRY, CDR2 SYGVKD. CDR3 protein: CAIRTGRQETQYF. The CDR3 nucleotides read TGTGCCATCAGGACAGGCAGACAAGAGACCCAGTACTTC.

This clonotype was observed a few times. The chain is built from TRBV7-2 and TRBJ2-7; 9 bases are a match to TRBD2. From germline, CDR1 is SGHTA and CDR2 FQGNSA. The CDR3 is 17 residues long. Germline trimming cut 5 bases from V and 4 bases from J; bases unmatched to any gene: 15. The CDR3 DNA is TGTGCCAGCAGCCATAAAGGCTGGCGCGGGGGGGTATACGAGCAGTACTTC. The encoded protein is CASSHKGWRGGVYEQYF.

This clonotype was seen only a few times. V usage is TRBV19 and J usage is TRBJ1-5, with 8 positions matching TRBD1. Germline V gene sequence: CDR1 LNHDA, CDR2 SQIVND (reference sequence). This CDR3 spans 13 amino acids. The V segment lost 5 bases and the J segment 6 bases; nucleotides outside the gene matches: 3. CDR3 residues: CASSSQGAQPQHF. CDR3 in DNA: TGTGCCAGTAGTTCGCAGGGGGCTCAGCCCCAGCATTTT.

In its sample, this clonotype was seen many times. The rearrangement joins TRBV4-2 to TRBJ2-7; the D gene is possibly TRBD2 (6 bases). Trimming took 0 bases from V and 1 from J, leaving 16 bases between them. Germline V CDR1 and CDR2: LGHNA, YNFKEQ. The CDR3 sequence is 17 residues long. The CDR3 reads CASSQDFIGTLSYEQYF. As DNA, the CDR3 is TGTGCCAGCAGCCAAGATTTCATTGGGACTCTTTCCTACGAGCAGTACTTC.

This clonotype showed up just a few times. The V and J genes are TRBV6-5 and TRBJ1-2; no firm D call. The germline V and J ends were trimmed by 4 bases and 6 bases, with 12 bases remaining between them. CDR1 and CDR2 (germline): MNHEY, SVGAGI. CDR3 length: 13 residues. The CDR3, as DNA: TGTGCCAGCAGTTCGGTCATCCGGCATGGCTACACCTTC. It specifies CASSSVIRHGYTF.

This clonotype came up a few times. The chain is built from TRBV20-1 and TRBJ2-7; D gene unclear. Germline assignment: CDR1 DFQATT and CDR2 SNEGSKA (reference sequence). Trimming cost V 4 bases and J 3 bases, with 7 bases left between them. The CDR3 extends over 11 amino acids. The CDR3: CSANEYYEQYF. For the CDR3, the DNA is TGCAGTGCTAATGAGTACTACGAGCAGTACTTC.